This record concerns one T cell receptor beta chain sequence. The antigen it binds to is not known. Qualities for individual bases were not recorded, and no much larger clone is one base off. The germline V end is reduced by 4 bases and the J end by 2 bases; junction bases left unmatched: 6. Based on the germline V gene, the CDR1 and CDR2 sequences are SGHRS and YFSETQ. The CDR3, cysteine through phenylalanine, is 16 amino acids long. Kept here is only the CDR3 DNA, which spans 48 bases and is read in frame from base 1. The library was made by the immunoSEQ multiplex PCR assay. TCRdb limited this immuneACCESS table to in-frame rearrangements with V and J called. A share of clones is missing; checked studies link under half to unresolved V genes, and the rest is unexplained. Recorded for this sample are about 180,000 clones; approximately 92% of them occurred a single time. The ten largest clones represent 1.3% to 1.5% of the sample.

The data stem from a study of control samples from healthy donors and cancer patients (TCRdb year 2020). This clonotype was obtained from a man aged 25-45 years in good health. In this chain, TRBV5-1 is recombined with TRBJ1-4; TRBD1 aligns with 9 central bases. Sequenced: blood. The CDR3 protein sequence reads: CASSPGTGITNEKLFF. The nucleotide sequence reads as follows: TGCGCCAGCAGCCCCGGGACAGGGATCACTAATGAAAAACTGTTTTTT.